This T cell receptor beta chain was recovered during a study of OX40 agonist ivuxolimab in advanced cancers. Study information: The study treated patients with ivuxolimab, an agonistic anti-OX40 (CD134) antibody. In this trial design, patients received ivuxolimab intravenously at 0.01 to 10 mg/kg every 2 weeks. Cancers in dose escalation were hepatocellular, melanoma, renal cell and head and neck.

Sampled blood was obtained at baseline, cycle 4 day 1, and cycle 7 day 1. Using immunoSEQ multiplex PCR, the repertoire was profiled, and TCRdb retains in-frame clones only, with some absent. The table has tens of thousands of clones, 85% seen once. The sequences come from CD4+ or CD8+ T cells sorted from blood, collected in a trial of the OX40 agonist ivuxolimab. This clonotype was obtained from an adult with an advanced solid tumor such as melanoma, head and neck, liver or kidney cancer.

CDR3 DNA: TGTGCCAGCAGCTTGGCCCCAGGCGAGGCCTTCTTC. Its translation: CASSLAPGEAFF. This rearrangement joins TRBV5-6 to TRBJ2-1; unclear D gene. The CDR3 contains 12 residues. Germline V lookup: CDR1 SGHDT, CDR2 YYEEEE. V was shortened by 0 bases and J by 16 bases, with 14 bases between the two germline ends. Using reference TRBV5-6 and TRBJ2-1 for the parts outside the CDR3, the full variable domain is DAGVTQSPTHLIKTRGQQVTLRCSPKSGHDTVSWYQQALGQGPQFIFQYYEEEERQRGNFPDRFSGHQFPNYSSELNVNALLLGDSALYLCASSLAPGEAFFGPGTRLTVL.